Sequencing of this TCR beta chain was carried out in a study of spatial heterogeneity in lung cancer (dated by TCRdb to the late 2010s). About the study as a whole: More beta-chain than alpha-chain transcripts were consistently detected, likely reflecting higher beta-chain transcript abundance. In tumor regions, TCR transcript counts showed a strong correlation with a T cell transcriptional module score from matched bulk RNA-seq. In the raw uncorrected reads, each unique combination of TCR and UMI appeared more than ten times on average. TCR alpha and beta repertoires were quantitatively compared across multiple tumor regions, matched nontumor lung and blood in non-small cell lung cancer. TCR repertoire features were related to nonsynonymous mutation counts determined by whole-exome sequencing of tumor tissue. At surgery, both alpha and beta chains were TCR-sequenced in around 240 tumor regions, fewer than 80 matched nontumor lung samples and a few dozen PBMC samples.

The time point tag for this specimen amounts to: sample taken at primary tumor resection. The donors were about 71 patients from the lung TRACERx cohort who had early-stage, untreated non-small cell lung cancer. TCR sequencing used whole RNA extracted from tumor and nontumor lung tissue, or from cryopreserved PBMC samples, without cell sorting. Only patients for whom sufficient RNA was available from at least two tumor regions were selected for TCR sequencing. Before selection, tumor and adjacent nontumor lung specimens were reviewed by a lung pathologist. Broad study findings and their caveats: Estimated TCR-seq coverage of tumor T cells was only 7% to 8.5% for alpha chains and roughly 12% for beta chains. Additional single-cell paired TCR alpha and beta sequencing was considered necessary to confirm, at a functional level, the hypothesis that regional TCRs recognize regional mutations. The count of ubiquitous expanded TCRs correlated with the count of ubiquitous nonsynonymous mutations, and the count of regional expanded TCRs correlated with the count of regional nonsynonymous mutations. A correlation was observed between the number of expanded intratumoral alpha and beta TCRs and the tumor nonsynonymous mutation count.

This clonotype was seen ten or more times. Its antigen is not yet known. Base qualities are not provided; no much larger clone lies one nucleotide away. Library generation was performed with 5' RACE. Sequenced using a NextSeq 500. The TCR library protocol attached a unique molecular identifier to each TCR cDNA molecule to allow correction of PCR and sequencing errors. As for the original processing: Decombinator tools were used for TCR identification, UMI-based error correction and CDR3 extraction. Expanded TCRs were defined as those above a frequency of 2 per 1,000, corresponding to the top 1% of the tumor frequency distribution. Expanded tumor TCRs were classed as regional if statistically deemed absent (corrected P<0.05) from at least one tumor region, otherwise ubiquitous. Each repertoire was subsampled 100 times to 5,000 TCRs, after which Renyi diversity was computed with the R vegan package. CDR3 similarity networks were built from amino acid triplet string-kernel similarity, connecting CDR3s with pairwise similarity above 0.82. TCRdb trimmed the raw reads at Q25, called clones with MiXCR and kept productive beta chains. All rows with the same CDR3 protein become a single entry with the most common DNA and genes. The V and J calls were determined by TCRdb, not by the authors. This sample is represented by about 20,000 distinct CDR3 sequences; 7.5% of them were singletons. Of the sample, approximately 23% is held by the ten largest clones.

This clonotype was obtained from a male donor with early-stage non-small cell lung cancer. Sequenced here: lung tumor tissue, sampled at surgery.

The CDR3 here reads CASSFNENPSADTQYF. The bases are TGTGCCAGCAGCTTTAACGAGAACCCCTCGGCAGATACGCAGTATTTT. The sequence is built from TRBV7-8 and TRBJ2-3; the D gene is not confidently resolved. The CDR3 runs 16 amino acids, cysteine and phenylalanine included. Just the 48-base CDR3 DNA is kept, in frame starting at base 1. Based on the germline V gene, the CDR1 and CDR2 sequences are SGHVS and FQNEAQ. V drops 3 bases and J drops 4 bases, leaving 17 bases in between.